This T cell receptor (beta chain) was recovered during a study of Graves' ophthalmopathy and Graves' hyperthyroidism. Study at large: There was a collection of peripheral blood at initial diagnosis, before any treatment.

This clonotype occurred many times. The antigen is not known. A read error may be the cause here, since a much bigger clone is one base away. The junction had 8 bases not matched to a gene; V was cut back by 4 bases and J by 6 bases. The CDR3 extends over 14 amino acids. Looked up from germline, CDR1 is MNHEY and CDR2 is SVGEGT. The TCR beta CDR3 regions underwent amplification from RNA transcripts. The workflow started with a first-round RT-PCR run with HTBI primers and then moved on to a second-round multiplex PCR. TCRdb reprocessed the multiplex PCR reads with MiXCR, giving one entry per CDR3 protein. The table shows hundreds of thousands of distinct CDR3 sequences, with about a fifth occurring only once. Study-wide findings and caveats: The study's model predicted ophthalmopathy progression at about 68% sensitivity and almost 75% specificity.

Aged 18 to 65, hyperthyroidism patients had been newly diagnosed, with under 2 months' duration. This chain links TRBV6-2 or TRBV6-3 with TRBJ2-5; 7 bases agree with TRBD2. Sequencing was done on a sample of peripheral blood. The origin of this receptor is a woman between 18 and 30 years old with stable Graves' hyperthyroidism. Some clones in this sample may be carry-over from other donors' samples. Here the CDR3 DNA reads TGTGCCAGCAGTTGCTCGGGGGGAGCGAAGACCCAGTACTTC. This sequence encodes CASSCSGGAKTQYF.